This T cell receptor beta chain derives from a study of T cell repertoires in cytomegalovirus infection. Looking at the study overall: Matching HLA type, along with CMV infection, was indicated by public TCR beta signatures.

The CDR3 extends over 17 amino acids. Germline V gene data show CDR1 as MNHEY and CDR2 as SMNVEV (reference sequence). Trimming at V came to 3 bases and at J to 3 bases, leaving 6 bases not matched to a gene. Each CDR3 protein is one row after TCRdb ran MiXCR on the reads. The table records under 800,000 distinct CDR3 sequences, less than 25% of them present only once. This receptor was obtained from a human donor in good health (CMV status not recorded). Some clones in this sample may be carry-over from other donors' samples. The genes are TRBV27 and TRBJ2-5, with 14 bases matching TRBD2. The sample comprised CD8+ T cells from PBMCs. CDR3 sequence reads: CASSLHRLAGGEETQYF. As DNA, the CDR3 is TGTGCCAGCAGTTTGCATAGACTAGCGGGGGGGGAAGAGACCCAGTACTTC.